These T cell receptor beta chains were read from a single sample in a study of shared clonotypes between healthy human individuals. Produced via immunoSEQ multiplex PCR; TCRdb's table is partial and in-frame only. The sample includes roughly 720,000 clones, about 92% of them seen just once. Source material: memory CD8+ T cells from PBMCs. The origin of the receptors is a man younger than 35 in good health. Some clones in this sample may be carry-over from other donors' samples. Both conserved end residues are part of each CDR3. The D gene is left open where the match is weak. The size entry is marked missing in some rows and otherwise reads once, few, many or a size class.

J | size | V | D | CDR3 | DNA
TRBJ2-7 | NA | TRBV5-1 | TRBD2 | CASSLESGGGYEQYF | TGCGCCAGCAGCTTGGAAAGCGGGGGGGGCTACGAGCAGTACTTC
TRBJ1-4 | NA | TRBV28 | NA | CASSDQGEKLFF | TGTGCCAGCAGTGACCAAGGTGAAAAACTGTTTTTT
TRBJ2-7 | NA | TRBV9 | NA | CASSGPGLTAREQYF | TGTGCCAGCAGCGGACCGGGACTCACGGCCCGGGAGCAGTACTTC
TRBJ1-2 | NA | TRBV7-9 | NA | CASSLEGGANYGYTF | TGTGCCAGCAGCTTAGAGGGAGGCGCTAACTATGGCTACACCTTC
TRBJ1-1 | NA | TRBV5-5 | NA | CASSLTHTEAFF | TGTGCCAGCAGCTTGACTCACACTGAAGCTTTCTTT
TRBJ2-7 | NA | TRBV4-1 | NA | CASLDSNYEQYF | TGCGCCAGCTTAGACTCCAACTACGAGCAGTACTTC
TRBJ2-7 | NA | TRBV11-2 | NA | CASSLDRRGWEGEQYF | TGTGCCAGCAGCTTAGATAGAAGGGGGTGGGAGGGCGAGCAGTACTTC
TRBJ1-2 | NA | TRBV25-1 | NA | CASREFEGDGYTF | TGTGCCAGCAGAGAATTTGAGGGAGATGGCTACACCTTC
TRBJ2-5 | NA | TRBV5-1 | TRBD2 | CASSFSGREETQYF | TGCGCCAGCAGCTTTAGCGGGAGGGAGGAGACCCAGTACTTC
TRBJ1-4 | NA | TRBV18 | TRBD1 | CASSPPGTGSTNEKLFF | TGTGCCAGCTCTCCTCCCGGGACAGGTTCAACTAATGAAAAACTGTTTTTT
TRBJ2-2 | NA | TRBV7-2 | NA | CASSPPEWAGELFF | TGTGCCAGCAGCCCCCCGGAGTGGGCGGGGGAGCTGTTTTTT
TRBJ2-7 | NA | TRBV6-1 | TRBD2 | CASSEVSGSSYEQYF | TGTGCCAGCAGTGAAGTTAGCGGGAGCTCCTACGAGCAGTACTTC
TRBJ2-2 | NA | TRBV19 | NA | CASQSLRGGELFF | TGTGCCAGTCAAAGCTTAAGGGGCGGGGAGCTGTTTTTT
TRBJ1-1 | NA | TRBV9 | TRBD1 | CASSPPRDRDAFF | TGTGCCAGCAGCCCCCCCCGGGACAGGGATGCTTTCTTT
TRBJ2-7 | once | TRBV7-2 | NA | CASSPPGTHVNYEQYF | TGTGCCAGCAGCCCCCCCGGGACTCACGTAAACTACGAGCAGTACTTC
TRBJ1-2 | NA | TRBV7-9 | NA | CASSWGGSSLYGYTF | TGTGCCAGCAGCTGGGGGGGATCTAGCCTCTATGGCTACACCTTC
TRBJ2-4 | NA | TRBV13 | TRBD1 | CASSSDREAKNIQYF | TGTGCCAGCAGCTCCGACAGGGAAGCCAAAAACATTCAGTACTTC
TRBJ2-5 | NA | TRBV27 | NA | CASSLAQLYQETQYF | TGTGCCAGCAGTTTAGCACAGCTGTACCAAGAGACCCAGTACTTC
TRBJ2-1 | few | TRBV27 | TRBD2 | CASSPQLAGNYNEQFF | TGTGCCAGCAGTCCCCAACTAGCGGGAAACTACAATGAGCAGTTCTTC
TRBJ1-3 | NA | TRBV5-8 | NA | CASSLTGSGNTIYF | TGTGCCAGCAGCTTAACAGGGTCCGGAAACACCATATATTTT
TRBJ2-3 | NA | TRBV7-6 | TRBD2 | CASSHAGLAGVWDTQYF | TGTGCCAGCAGCCATGCGGGACTAGCGGGAGTCTGGGATACGCAGTATTTT
TRBJ2-7 | NA | TRBV15 | NA | CATSRDGPGPTYEQYF | TGTGCCACCAGCAGAGACGGGCCAGGGCCCACCTACGAGCAGTACTTC
TRBJ1-4 | few | TRBV27 | NA | CASSLRRSEKLFF | TGTGCCAGCAGTTTACGGCGGAGTGAAAAACTGTTTTTT
TRBJ1-3 | NA | TRBV11-2 | NA | CASSLTSGTGNTIYF | TGTGCCAGCAGCCTCACATCCGGGACGGGAAACACCATATATTTT
TRBJ1-2 | NA | TRBV29-1 | NA | CSGLGGNYGYTF | TGCAGCGGACTAGGAGGGAACTATGGCTACACCTTC
TRBJ2-2 | NA | TRBV4-3 | TRBD2 | CASSHAIAGGKTGELFF | TGCGCCAGCAGCCATGCAATAGCGGGAGGAAAGACCGGGGAGCTGTTTTTT
TRBJ2-7 | NA | TRBV11-2 | TRBD2 | CASSSTPAGGSYEQYF | TGTGCCAGCAGCTCCACGCCAGCGGGGGGCTCCTACGAGCAGTACTTC
TRBJ2-1 | NA | TRBV29-1 | NA | CSVVSGIDEQFF | TGCAGCGTTGTTTCAGGGATAGATGAGCAGTTCTTC
TRBJ1-2 | NA | TRBV10-3 | TRBD1 | CAINIGGAYGYTF | TGTGCCATCAACATAGGGGGCGCCTATGGCTACACCTTC
TRBJ1-1 | NA | TRBV9 | NA | CASSVARDRGPEAFF | TGTGCCAGCAGCGTAGCTAGGGACCGGGGACCGGAAGCTTTCTTT
TRBJ2-1 | NA | TRBV7-9 | TRBD2 | CASSFGPSGSPSSYNEQFF | TGTGCCAGCAGCTTTGGTCCTAGCGGGAGCCCGAGCTCCTACAATGAGCAGTTCTTC
TRBJ1-2 | NA | TRBV2 | NA | CASSEYVQGSYGYTF | TGTGCCAGCAGTGAATATGTCCAGGGCAGCTATGGCTACACCTTC
TRBJ2-4 | NA | TRBV7-8 | NA | CASSFNPGTGSFQYF | TGTGCCAGCAGCTTCAACCCCGGGACTGGATCCTTTCAGTACTTC
TRBJ2-3 | NA | TRBV30 | TRBD2 | CAWSWTSVTDTQYF | TGTGCCTGGAGCTGGACTAGCGTGACAGATACGCAGTATTTT
TRBJ2-1 | NA | TRBV9 | TRBD1 | CASSTRGVGQGSYNEQFF | TGTGCCAGCAGCACAAGAGGGGTGGGACAGGGGTCCTACAATGAGCAGTTCTTC
TRBJ1-5 | NA | TRBV27 | TRBD1 | CASSPTGGNQPQHF | TGTGCCAGCAGTCCCACAGGGGGCAATCAGCCCCAGCATTTT
TRBJ1-4 | once | TRBV28 | NA | CASSFFRVNEKLFF | TGTGCCAGCAGTTTTTTCAGGGTTAATGAAAAACTGTTTTTT
TRBJ2-6 | NA | TRBV27 | TRBD1 | CASSPRQGAGANVLTF | TGTGCCAGCAGTCCAAGACAGGGGGCCGGGGCCAACGTCCTGACTTTC
TRBJ2-1 | NA | TRBV7-9 | NA | CASSLSRGSPHNEQFF | TGTGCCAGCAGCTTGAGTCGGGGGTCCCCCCACAATGAGCAGTTCTTC
TRBJ2-7 | NA | TRBV4-1 | NA | CASSQENQPQYF | TGCGCCAGCAGCCAAGAGAATCAGCCACAGTACTTC
TRBJ2-5 | once | TRBV10-2 | NA | CASRATGPTPQQETQYF | TGCGCCAGCAGGGCGACAGGACCAACCCCCCAACAAGAGACCCAGTACTTC
TRBJ2-1 | NA | TRBV28 | NA | CASSLPKPRSSYNEQFF | TGTGCCAGCAGTTTACCTAAACCTAGAAGCTCCTACAATGAGCAGTTCTTC
TRBJ2-1 | once | TRBV5-1 | NA | CASSLGIYDSYNEQFF | TGCGCCAGCAGCCTAGGTATCTATGACTCCTACAATGAGCAGTTCTTC
TRBJ2-1 | NA | TRBV27 | TRBD1 | CASTGQGPNEQFF | TGTGCCAGCACTGGACAGGGTCCGAATGAGCAGTTCTTC
TRBJ2-7 | NA | TRBV21-1 | NA | CASTVFPRTLPYEQYF | TGTGCCAGCACCGTTTTCCCTAGGACTCTTCCCTACGAGCAGTACTTC